This T cell receptor (beta chain) was sequenced during a study of control samples from healthy donors and cancer patients. Concerning this clone: The junction differs from germline at one of its ends, possibly a read error.

The assay was immunoSEQ multiplex PCR, and TCRdb's table has in-frame clones only and misses some. The sample includes around 150,000 clones, roughly 89% of them seen just once. Source material: blood. This TCR was sampled from a man aged 25-45 years in good health.

The CDR3 loop reads CASSQDGGSLLIIF. CDR3 DNA: TGTGCCAGCAGCCAAGATGGGGGGAGCCTCCTTATAATCTTC. The chain uses TRBV3-1 (or the pseudogene TRBV3-2) and TRBJ2-1; TRBD2 is a possible D gene (6 bases). Germline-derived CDR1 and CDR2 are LGHDT and YNNKEL (reference sequence). CDR3 length equals 14 residues.